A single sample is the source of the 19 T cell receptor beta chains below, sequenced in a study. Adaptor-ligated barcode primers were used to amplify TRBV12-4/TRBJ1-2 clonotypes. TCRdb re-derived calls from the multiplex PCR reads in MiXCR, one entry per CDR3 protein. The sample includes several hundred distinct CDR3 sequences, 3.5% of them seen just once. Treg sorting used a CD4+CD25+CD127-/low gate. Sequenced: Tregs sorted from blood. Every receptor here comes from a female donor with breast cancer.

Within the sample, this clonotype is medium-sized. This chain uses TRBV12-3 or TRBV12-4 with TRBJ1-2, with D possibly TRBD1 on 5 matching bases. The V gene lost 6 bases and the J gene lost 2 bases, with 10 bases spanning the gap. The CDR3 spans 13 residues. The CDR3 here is CASSKTENYGYTF. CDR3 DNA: TGTGCCAGCAGCAAGACAGAAAACTATGGCTACACCTTC.

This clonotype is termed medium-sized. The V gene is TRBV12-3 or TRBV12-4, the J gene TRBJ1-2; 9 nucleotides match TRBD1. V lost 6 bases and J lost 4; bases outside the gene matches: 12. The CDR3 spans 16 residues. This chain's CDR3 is CASSPGQGRESYGYTF. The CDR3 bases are TGTGCCAGCAGCCCTGGACAGGGGCGAGAGAGCTATGGCTACACCTTC.

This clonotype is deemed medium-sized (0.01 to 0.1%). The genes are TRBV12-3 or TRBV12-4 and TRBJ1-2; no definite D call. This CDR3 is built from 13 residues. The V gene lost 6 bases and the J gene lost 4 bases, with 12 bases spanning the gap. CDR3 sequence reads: CASSPLISYGYTF. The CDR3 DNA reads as TGTGCCAGCAGCCCACTCATTTCCTATGGCTACACCTTC.

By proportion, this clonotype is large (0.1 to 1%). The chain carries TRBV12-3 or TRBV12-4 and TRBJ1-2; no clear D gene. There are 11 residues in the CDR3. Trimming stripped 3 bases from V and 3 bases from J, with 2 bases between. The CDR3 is CASSFDYGYTF. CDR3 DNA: TGTGCCAGCAGTTTTGACTATGGCTACACCTTC.

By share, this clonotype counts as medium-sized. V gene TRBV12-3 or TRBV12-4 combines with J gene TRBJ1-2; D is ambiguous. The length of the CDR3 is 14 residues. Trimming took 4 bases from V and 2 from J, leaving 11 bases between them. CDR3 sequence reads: CASSWSAGNYGYTF. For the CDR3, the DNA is TGTGCCAGCAGTTGGTCGGCAGGAAACTATGGCTACACCTTC.

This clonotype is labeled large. This CDR3 reads CASSFAATHGYTF. The CDR3 nucleotides read TGTGCCAGCAGTTTCGCCGCGACCCATGGCTACACCTTC. V and J are TRBV12-3 or TRBV12-4 and TRBJ1-2; D gene uncertain. The CDR3 sequence is 13 residues long. Trimming cost V 3 bases and J 6 bases, with 11 bases left between them.

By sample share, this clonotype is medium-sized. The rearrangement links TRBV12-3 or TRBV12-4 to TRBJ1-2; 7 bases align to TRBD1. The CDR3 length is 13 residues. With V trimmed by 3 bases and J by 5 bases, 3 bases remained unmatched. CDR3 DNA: TGTGCCAGCAGTTTCAAGGGACAGTATGGCTACACCTTC. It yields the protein CASSFKGQYGYTF.

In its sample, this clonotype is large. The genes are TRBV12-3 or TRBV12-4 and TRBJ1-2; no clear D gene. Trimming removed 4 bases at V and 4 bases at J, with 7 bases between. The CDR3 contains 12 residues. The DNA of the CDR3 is TGTGCCAGCAGTTGGGCCAGCTATGGCTACACCTTC. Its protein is CASSWASYGYTF.

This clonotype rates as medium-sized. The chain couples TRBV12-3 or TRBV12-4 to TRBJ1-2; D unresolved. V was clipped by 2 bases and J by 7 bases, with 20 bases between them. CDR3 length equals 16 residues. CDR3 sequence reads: CASSLSLAWVEGGYTF. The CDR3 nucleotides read TGTGCCAGCAGTTTAAGCCTTGCCTGGGTTGAAGGTGGCTACACCTTC.

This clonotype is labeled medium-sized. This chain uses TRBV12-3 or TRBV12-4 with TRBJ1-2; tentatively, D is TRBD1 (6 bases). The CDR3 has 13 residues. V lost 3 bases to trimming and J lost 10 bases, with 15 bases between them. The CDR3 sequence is CASSFDRRSIYTF. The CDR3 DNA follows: TGTGCCAGCAGTTTCGACAGGAGGAGTATCTACACCTTC.

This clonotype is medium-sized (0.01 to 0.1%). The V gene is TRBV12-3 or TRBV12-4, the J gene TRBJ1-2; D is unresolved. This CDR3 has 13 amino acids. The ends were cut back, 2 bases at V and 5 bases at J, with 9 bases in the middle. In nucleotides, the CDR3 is TGTGCCAGCAGTTTACGGGCAGTTTATGGCTACACCTTC. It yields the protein CASSLRAVYGYTF.

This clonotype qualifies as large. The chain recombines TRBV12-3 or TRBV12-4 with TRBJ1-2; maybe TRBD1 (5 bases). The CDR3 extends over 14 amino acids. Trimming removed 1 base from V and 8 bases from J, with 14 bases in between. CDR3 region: CASSLGNRRDGYTF. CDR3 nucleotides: TGTGCCAGCAGTTTAGGAAACAGGAGGGACGGCTACACCTTC.

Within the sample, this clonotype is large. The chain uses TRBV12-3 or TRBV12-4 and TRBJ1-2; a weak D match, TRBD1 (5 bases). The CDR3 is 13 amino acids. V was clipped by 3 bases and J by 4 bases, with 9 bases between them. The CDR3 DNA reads TGTGCCAGCAGTTTGGGGCAGGGCTATGGCTACACCTTC. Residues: CASSLGQGYGYTF.

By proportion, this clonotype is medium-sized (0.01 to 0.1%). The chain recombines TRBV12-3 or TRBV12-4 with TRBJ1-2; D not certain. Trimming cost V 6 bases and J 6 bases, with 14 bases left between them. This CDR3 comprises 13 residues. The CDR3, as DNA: TGTGCCAGCAGAACCGGGAGATACCATGGCTACACCTTC. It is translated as CASRTGRYHGYTF.

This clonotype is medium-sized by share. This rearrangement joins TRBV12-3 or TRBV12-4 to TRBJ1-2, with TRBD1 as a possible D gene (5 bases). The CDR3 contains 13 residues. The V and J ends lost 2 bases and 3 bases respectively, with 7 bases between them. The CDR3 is CASSLWDDYGYTF. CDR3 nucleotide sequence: TGTGCCAGCAGTTTATGGGACGACTATGGCTACACCTTC.

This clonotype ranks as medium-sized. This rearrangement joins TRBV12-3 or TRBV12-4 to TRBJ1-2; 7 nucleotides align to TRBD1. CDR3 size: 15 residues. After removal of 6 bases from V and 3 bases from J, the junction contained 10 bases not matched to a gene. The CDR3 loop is CASSQTGVEDYGYTF. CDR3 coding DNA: TGTGCCAGCAGCCAAACAGGGGTTGAGGACTATGGCTACACCTTC.

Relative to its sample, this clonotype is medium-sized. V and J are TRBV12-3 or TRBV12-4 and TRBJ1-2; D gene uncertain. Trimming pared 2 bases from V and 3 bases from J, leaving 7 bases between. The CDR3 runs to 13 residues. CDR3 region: CASSLRADYGYTF. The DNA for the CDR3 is TGTGCCAGCAGTTTAAGGGCAGACTATGGCTACACCTTC.

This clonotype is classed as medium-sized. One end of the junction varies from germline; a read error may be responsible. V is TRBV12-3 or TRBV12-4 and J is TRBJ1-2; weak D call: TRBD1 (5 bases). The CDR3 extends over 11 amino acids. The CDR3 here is CASSLGDGYTF. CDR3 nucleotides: TGTGCCAGCAGCTTAGGGGATGGCTACACCTTC.

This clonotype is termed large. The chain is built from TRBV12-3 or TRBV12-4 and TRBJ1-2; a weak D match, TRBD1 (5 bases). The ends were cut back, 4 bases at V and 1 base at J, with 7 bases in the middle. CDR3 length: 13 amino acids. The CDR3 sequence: CASSSDSNYGYTF. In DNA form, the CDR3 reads TGTGCCAGCAGTTCCGACAGTAACTATGGCTACACCTTC.